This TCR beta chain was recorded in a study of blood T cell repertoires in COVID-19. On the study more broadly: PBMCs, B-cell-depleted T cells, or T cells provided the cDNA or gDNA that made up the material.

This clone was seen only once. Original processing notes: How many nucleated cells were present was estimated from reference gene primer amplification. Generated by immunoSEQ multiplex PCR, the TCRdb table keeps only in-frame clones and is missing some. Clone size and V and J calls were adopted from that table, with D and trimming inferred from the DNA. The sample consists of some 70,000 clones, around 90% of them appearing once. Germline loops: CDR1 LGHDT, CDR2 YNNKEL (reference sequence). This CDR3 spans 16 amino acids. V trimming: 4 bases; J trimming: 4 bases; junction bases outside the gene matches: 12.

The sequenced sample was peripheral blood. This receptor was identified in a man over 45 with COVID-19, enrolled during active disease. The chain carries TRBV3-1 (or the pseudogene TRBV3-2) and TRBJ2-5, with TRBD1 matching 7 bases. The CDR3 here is CASSPQTGRVGETQYF. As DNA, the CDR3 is TGTGCCAGCAGCCCGCAGACAGGGAGAGTTGGAGAGACCCAGTACTTC.